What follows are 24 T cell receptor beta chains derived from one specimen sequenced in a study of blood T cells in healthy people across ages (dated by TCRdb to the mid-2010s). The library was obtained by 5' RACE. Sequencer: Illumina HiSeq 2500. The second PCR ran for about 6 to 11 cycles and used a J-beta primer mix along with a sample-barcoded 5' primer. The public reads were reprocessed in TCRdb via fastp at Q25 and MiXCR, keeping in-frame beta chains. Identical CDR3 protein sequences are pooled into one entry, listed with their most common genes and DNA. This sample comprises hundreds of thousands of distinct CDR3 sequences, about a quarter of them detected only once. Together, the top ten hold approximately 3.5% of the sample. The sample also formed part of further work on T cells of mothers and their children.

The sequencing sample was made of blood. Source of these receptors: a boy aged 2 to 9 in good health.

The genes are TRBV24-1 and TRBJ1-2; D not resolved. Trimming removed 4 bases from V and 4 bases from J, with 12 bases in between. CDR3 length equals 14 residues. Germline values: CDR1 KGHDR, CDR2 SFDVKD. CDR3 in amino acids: CATSETGRSYGYTF. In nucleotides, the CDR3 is TGTGCCACCAGTGAAACGGGCAGGAGCTATGGCTACACCTTC.

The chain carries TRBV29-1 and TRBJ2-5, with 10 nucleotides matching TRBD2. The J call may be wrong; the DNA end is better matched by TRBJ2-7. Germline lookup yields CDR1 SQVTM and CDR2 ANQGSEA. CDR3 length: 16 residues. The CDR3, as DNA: TGCAGCGTTGAAGTGGGCCGGACTAGCGGAGCTTACGAGCAGTACTTC. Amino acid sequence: CSVEVGRTSGAYEQYF.

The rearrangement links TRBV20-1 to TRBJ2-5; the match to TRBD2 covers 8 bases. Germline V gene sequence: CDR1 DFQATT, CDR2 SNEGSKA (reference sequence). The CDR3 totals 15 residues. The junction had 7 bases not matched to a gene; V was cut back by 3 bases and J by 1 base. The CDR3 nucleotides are TGCAGTGCTAGGACCCAAGCGGGGGCCCAAGAGACCCAGTACTTC. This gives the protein CSARTQAGAQETQYF.

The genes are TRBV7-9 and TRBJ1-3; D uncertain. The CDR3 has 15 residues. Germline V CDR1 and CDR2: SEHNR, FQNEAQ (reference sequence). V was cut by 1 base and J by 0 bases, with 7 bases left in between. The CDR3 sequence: CASSLDVGSGNTIYF. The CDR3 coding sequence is TGTGCCAGCAGCTTAGATGTAGGCTCTGGAAACACCATATATTTT.

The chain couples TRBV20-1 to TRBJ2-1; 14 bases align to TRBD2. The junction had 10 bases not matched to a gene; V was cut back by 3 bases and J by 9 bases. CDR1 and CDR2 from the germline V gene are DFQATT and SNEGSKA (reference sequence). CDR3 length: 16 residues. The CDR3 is CSASRGLAGVLGEQFF. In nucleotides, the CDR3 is TGCAGTGCTAGCCGGGGACTAGCGGGAGTTTTGGGTGAGCAGTTCTTC.

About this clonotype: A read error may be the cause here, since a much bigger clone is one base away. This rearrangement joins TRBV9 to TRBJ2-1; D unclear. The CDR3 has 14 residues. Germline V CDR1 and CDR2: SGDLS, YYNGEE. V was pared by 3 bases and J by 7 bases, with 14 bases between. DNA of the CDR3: TGTGCCAGCAGCGATCCGATTGAGTGGAATGAGCAGTTCTTC. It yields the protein CASSDPIEWNEQFF.

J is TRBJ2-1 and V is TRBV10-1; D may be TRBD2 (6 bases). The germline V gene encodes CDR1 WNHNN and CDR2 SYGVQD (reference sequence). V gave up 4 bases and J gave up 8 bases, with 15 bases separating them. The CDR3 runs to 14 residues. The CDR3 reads CASSAGVKQDEQFF. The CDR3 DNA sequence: TGCGCCAGCAGTGCGGGGGTGAAGCAGGATGAGCAGTTCTTC.

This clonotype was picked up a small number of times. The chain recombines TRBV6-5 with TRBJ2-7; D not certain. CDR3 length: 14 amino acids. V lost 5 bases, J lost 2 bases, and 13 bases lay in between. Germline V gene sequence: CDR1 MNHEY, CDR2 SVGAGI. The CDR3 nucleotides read TGTGCCAGCAGTACAGCCGGGCCAGCCTACGAGCAGTACTTC. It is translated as CASSTAGPAYEQYF.

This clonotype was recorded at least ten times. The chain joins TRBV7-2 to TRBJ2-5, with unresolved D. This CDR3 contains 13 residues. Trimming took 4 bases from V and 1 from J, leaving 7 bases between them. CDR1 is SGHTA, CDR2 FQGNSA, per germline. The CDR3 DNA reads TGTGCCAGCAGCTCTAGTGGCCAAGAGACCCAGTACTTC. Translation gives CASSSSGQETQYF.

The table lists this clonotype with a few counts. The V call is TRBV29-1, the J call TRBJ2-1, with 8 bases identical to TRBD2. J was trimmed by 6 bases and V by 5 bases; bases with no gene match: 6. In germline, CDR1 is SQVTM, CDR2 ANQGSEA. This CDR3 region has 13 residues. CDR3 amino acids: CSVRAGESNEQFF. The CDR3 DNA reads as TGCAGCGTTCGAGCGGGAGAGAGCAATGAGCAGTTCTTC.

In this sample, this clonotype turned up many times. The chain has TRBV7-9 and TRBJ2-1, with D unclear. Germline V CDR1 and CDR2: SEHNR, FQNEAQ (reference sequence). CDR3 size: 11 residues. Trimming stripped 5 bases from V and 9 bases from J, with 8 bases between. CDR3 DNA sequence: TGTGCCAGCAGCCGGGTTGGTGAGCAGTTCTTC. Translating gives CASSRVGEQFF. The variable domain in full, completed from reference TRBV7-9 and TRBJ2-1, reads DTGVSQNPRHKITKRGQNVTFRCDPISEHNRLYWYRQTLGQGPEFLTYFQNEAQLEKSRLLSDRFSAERPKGSFSTLEIQRTEQGDSAMYLCASSRVGEQFFGPGTRLTVL.

CDR3 DNA: TGTGCCAGCAGCATCTCTGTAGTCGGGGAAGGCAATGAGCAGTTCTTC. This gives the protein CASSISVVGEGNEQFF. This chain connects TRBV5-5 to TRBJ2-1; tentatively, D is TRBD2 (5 bases). V was clipped by 4 bases and J by 6 bases, with 20 bases between them. Germline CDR1 and CDR2: SGHKS and YYEKEE (reference sequence). There are 16 residues in the CDR3.

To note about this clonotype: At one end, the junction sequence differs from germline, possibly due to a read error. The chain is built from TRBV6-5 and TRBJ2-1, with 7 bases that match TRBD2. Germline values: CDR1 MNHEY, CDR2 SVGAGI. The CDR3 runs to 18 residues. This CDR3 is CASTYFGGRARVYNEQFF. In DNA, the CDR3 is TGTGCCAGCACTTACTTTGGAGGGAGGGCCAGGGTATACAATGAGCAGTTCTTC.

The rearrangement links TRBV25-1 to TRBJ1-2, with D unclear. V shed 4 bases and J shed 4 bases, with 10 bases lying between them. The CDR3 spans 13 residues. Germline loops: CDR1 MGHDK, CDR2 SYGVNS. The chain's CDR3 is CASSGGRFYGYTF. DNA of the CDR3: TGTGCCAGCAGTGGCGGCAGGTTCTATGGCTACACCTTC.

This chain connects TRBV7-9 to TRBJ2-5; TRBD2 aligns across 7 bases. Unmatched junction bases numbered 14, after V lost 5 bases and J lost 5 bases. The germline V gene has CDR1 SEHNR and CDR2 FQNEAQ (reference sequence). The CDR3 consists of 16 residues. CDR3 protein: CASSRVGGRIKETQYF. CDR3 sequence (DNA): TGTGCCAGCAGCCGCGTGGGCGGGAGAATTAAGGAGACCCAGTACTTC.

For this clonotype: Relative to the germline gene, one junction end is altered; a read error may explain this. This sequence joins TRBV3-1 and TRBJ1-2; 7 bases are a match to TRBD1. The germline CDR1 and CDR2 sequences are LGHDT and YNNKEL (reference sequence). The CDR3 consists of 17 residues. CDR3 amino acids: CASSHAGTAGANYGYTF. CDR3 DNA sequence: TGTGCTAGCAGCCATGCCGGGACAGCGGGAGCTAACTATGGCTACACCTTC.

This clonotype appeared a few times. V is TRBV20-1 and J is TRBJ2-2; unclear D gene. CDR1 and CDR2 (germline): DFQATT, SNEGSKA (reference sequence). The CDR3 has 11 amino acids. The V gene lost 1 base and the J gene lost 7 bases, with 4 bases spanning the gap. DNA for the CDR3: TGCAGTGCTAGAGGGATCGGGGAGCTGTTTTTT. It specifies CSARGIGELFF.

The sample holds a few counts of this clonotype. CDR3 DNA: TGTGCCAGCAGTTACAAGCGGGGCCGCTTGGAATCTAGTCCCTACGAGCAGTACTTC. The encoded protein is CASSYKRGRLESSPYEQYF. V is TRBV6-5 and J is TRBJ2-7, with 7 bases that match TRBD2. V shed 2 bases and J 2 bases; nucleotides not matched to a gene: 18. In germline, CDR1 is MNHEY, CDR2 SVGAGI. The CDR3 is made up of 19 amino acids.

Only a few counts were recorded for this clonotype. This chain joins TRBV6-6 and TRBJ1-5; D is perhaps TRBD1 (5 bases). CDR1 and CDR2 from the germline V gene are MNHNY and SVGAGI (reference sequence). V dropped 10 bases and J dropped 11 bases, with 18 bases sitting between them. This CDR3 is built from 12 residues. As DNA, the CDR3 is TGTGCCACCGGGGGGGGTCCTAAGGCCCAGCATTTT. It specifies CATGGGPKAQHF.

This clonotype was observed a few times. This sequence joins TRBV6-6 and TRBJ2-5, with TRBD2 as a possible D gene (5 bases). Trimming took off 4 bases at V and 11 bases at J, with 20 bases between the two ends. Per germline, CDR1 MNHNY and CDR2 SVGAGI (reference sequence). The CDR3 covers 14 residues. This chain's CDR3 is CASSSDWMFGEQYF. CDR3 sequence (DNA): TGTGCCAGCAGTTCGGACTGGATGTTCGGGGAGCAGTACTTC.

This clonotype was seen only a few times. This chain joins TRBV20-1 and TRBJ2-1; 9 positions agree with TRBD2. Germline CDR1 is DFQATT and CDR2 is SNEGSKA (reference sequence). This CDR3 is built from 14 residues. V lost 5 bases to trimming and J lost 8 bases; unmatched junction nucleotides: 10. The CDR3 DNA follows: TGCAGTGCTGGGCGGGGGGGCGATCCGGATGAGCAGTTCTTC. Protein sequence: CSAGRGGDPDEQFF.

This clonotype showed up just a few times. In DNA, the CDR3 is TGTGCCAGCAGTGACGAGATGACGCAGTATTTT. The encoded protein is CASSDEMTQYF. The V and J genes are TRBV2 and TRBJ2-3; no reliable D call. Germline V CDR1 and CDR2: SNHLY, FYNNEI. Trimming took 3 bases from V and 9 from J, leaving 7 bases between them. The CDR3 length is 11 residues.

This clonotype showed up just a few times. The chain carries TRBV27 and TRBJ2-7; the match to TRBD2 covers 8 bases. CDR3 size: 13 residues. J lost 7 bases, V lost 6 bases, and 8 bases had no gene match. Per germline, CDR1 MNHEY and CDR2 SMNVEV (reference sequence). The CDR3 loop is CASSPREGTEQYF. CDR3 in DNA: TGTGCCAGCAGCCCTCGGGAGGGGACAGAGCAGTACTTC.

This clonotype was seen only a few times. In nucleotides, the CDR3 is TGTGCCAGCAGCTTAATCGCGGGAGGCGCTGGGGAGCAGTACTTC. It codes for CASSLIAGGAGEQYF. V gene TRBV7-2 combines with J gene TRBJ2-5, with 8 bases matching TRBD2. The CDR3 is 15 amino acids. The ends lost 2 bases at V and 11 bases at J; junction bases unmatched: 13. Looked up from germline, CDR1 is SGHTA and CDR2 is FQGNSA.